What follows are 12 T cell receptor beta chains derived from one specimen sequenced in a study of control samples from healthy donors and cancer patients. Method: immunoSEQ multiplex PCR; TCRdb's copy keeps in-frame clones and lacks some. The table shows 100,000 to 120,000 clones, with roughly 88% occurring only once. Material: PBMCs. Receptors were obtained from a woman aged 55-70 years with lung cancer.

This chain uses TRBV6-5 with TRBJ1-1; TRBD1 is a possible D gene (5 bases). With 6 bases removed from V and 6 bases from J, the gap between germline ends came to 14 bases. CDR3 length: 13 amino acids. Germline CDR1 and CDR2: MNHEY and SVGAGI. The CDR3: CASRGGTWAEAFF. The CDR3 region has the DNA TGTGCCAGCAGGGGGGGGACGTGGGCTGAAGCTTTCTTT.

This clone was found once. V is TRBV5-1 and J is TRBJ1-6; D is perhaps TRBD1 (6 bases). The CDR3 has 16 amino acids. Trimming took off 1 base at V and 7 bases at J, with 15 bases between the two ends. Germline CDR1 and CDR2: SGHRS and YFSETQ. This CDR3 is CASSLNAAGANSPLHF. The CDR3 DNA is TGCGCCAGCAGCTTGAATGCCGCGGGGGCGAATTCACCCCTCCACTTT. Together with reference TRBV5-1 and TRBJ1-6, the CDR3 gives the full variable domain: KAGVTQTPRYLIKTRGQQVTLSCSPISGHRSVSWYQQTPGQGLQFLFEYFSETQRNKGNFPGRFSGRQFSNSRSEMNVSTLELGDSALYLCASSLNAAGANSPLHFGNGTRLTVT.

The gene calls are TRBV19 and TRBJ2-2; D remains ambiguous. CDR3 length: 14 amino acids. CDR1 is LNHDA, CDR2 SQIVND, per germline (reference sequence). The V gene lost 0 bases and the J gene lost 1 base, with 3 bases spanning the gap. The DNA of the CDR3 is TGTGCCAGTAGTATAGAAAAGAACACCGGGGAGCTGTTTTTT. Its translation is CASSIEKNTGELFF.

The chain combines TRBV6-2 or TRBV6-3 with TRBJ1-5, with D possibly matching TRBD1 (6 bases). V was pared by 2 bases and J by 5 bases, with 19 bases between. Germline V gene sequence: CDR1 MNHEY, CDR2 SVGEGT. This CDR3 is built from 17 residues. CDR3 amino acids: CASSYRRIQGRDQPQHF. The CDR3 DNA is TGTGCCAGCAGTTACCGTCGAATACAGGGAAGGGATCAGCCCCAGCATTTT.

The rearrangement uses TRBV6-1 and TRBJ1-2; D perhaps matches TRBD1 (5 bases). Trimming took 3 bases from V and 11 from J, leaving 19 bases between them. This CDR3 has 14 residues. Germline V gene sequence: CDR1 MNHNS, CDR2 SASEGT. This chain's CDR3 is CASSDGAGQNRYTF. The CDR3 DNA follows: TGTGCCAGCAGTGATGGGGCAGGGCAGAATAGATACACCTTC.

This chain connects TRBV5-1 to TRBJ2-1; D not resolved. The CDR3 is made up of 15 amino acids. Trimming removed 0 bases at V and 3 bases at J, with 10 bases between. Germline values: CDR1 SGHRS, CDR2 YFSETQ. In DNA form, the CDR3 reads TGCGCCAGCAGCTTGGGGCCTGGTCTCTACAATGAGCAGTTCTTC. Residues: CASSLGPGLYNEQFF.

This chain connects TRBV7-2 to TRBJ2-7; TRBD2 might be the D (7 bases). The germline V and J ends were trimmed by 5 bases and 2 bases, with 16 bases remaining between them. Germline values: CDR1 SGHTA, CDR2 FQGNSA. This CDR3 is 15 amino acids long. Here the CDR3 reads CASSPTPGGAYEQYF. The CDR3 region has the DNA TGTGCCAGCAGCCCAACGCCGGGGGGCGCCTACGAGCAGTACTTC.

The chain's CDR3 is CASSFGTGGNYGYTF. CDR3 in DNA: TGTGCCAGCAGTTTCGGGACAGGGGGTAACTATGGCTACACCTTC. J is TRBJ1-2 and V is TRBV27, with 11 bases lining up with TRBD1. With 3 bases clipped from V and 1 base from J, the junction kept 1 base outside the gene matches. This CDR3 comprises 15 residues. The germline CDR1 and CDR2 sequences are MNHEY and SMNVEV (reference sequence).

The chain links TRBV19 to TRBJ1-5, with no clear D. Germline V gene lookup returns CDR1 LNHDA and CDR2 SQIVND (reference sequence). Trimming took off 3 bases at V and 0 bases at J, with 12 bases between the two ends. The CDR3 is 16 residues long. CDR3 nucleotides: TGTGCCAGTAGTATCTCCCCAGATTATAGCAATCAGCCCCAGCATTTT. The encoded protein is CASSISPDYSNQPQHF.

The genes are TRBV28 and TRBJ1-2; D gene ambiguous. With 2 bases removed from V and 2 bases from J, the gap between germline ends came to 9 bases. CDR1 and CDR2 from the germline V gene are MDHEN and SYDVKM. This CDR3 comprises 14 residues. The DNA for the CDR3 is TGTGCCAGCAGTTTAATTGGGTTCAACTATGGCTACACCTTC. Translating it yields CASSLIGFNYGYTF.

The chain links TRBV3-1 (or the pseudogene TRBV3-2) to TRBJ1-3; D gene ambiguous. The germline CDR1 and CDR2 sequences are LGHDT and YNNKEL (reference sequence). V was cut by 0 bases and J by 11 bases, with 14 bases left in between. The CDR3 consists of 14 residues. CDR3 sequence reads: CASSQDSPPGPIYF. CDR3 bases: TGTGCCAGCAGCCAAGATAGTCCTCCCGGCCCCATATATTTT.

This chain connects TRBV5-4 to TRBJ2-2; 12 positions agree with TRBD2. V lost 4 bases, J lost 3 bases, and 10 bases stayed unmatched. CDR3 length: 18 amino acids. Germline V gives CDR1 SGHNT, CDR2 YYREEE (reference sequence). CDR3 bases: TGTGCCAGCAGCCCCCAGACTAGCGGGGGCCGATACACCGGGGAGCTGTTTTTT. Translating it yields CASSPQTSGGRYTGELFF.